Listed below are T cell receptor beta chains from one sample, sequenced in a study of T cell repertoires in aging, cancer and after chemotherapy. TCRdb re-derived calls from the multiplex PCR reads in MiXCR, one entry per CDR3 protein. The sample has 4,000 to 6,000 distinct CDR3 sequences, roughly 35% seen once. Sequenced input: blood. Receptors originate from a human donor with a blood cancer. The CDR3 runs from the conserved cysteine through the conserved F or W. A D gene is named only where the DNA matches it firmly. The size entry is marked missing in some rows and otherwise reads once, few, many or a size class.

J gene: TRBJ2-1
D gene: .
clone size: once
V gene: TRBV21-1
CDR3 DNA: TGTGCCAGCAGCGACTCCCCTACTAGCGGGGGGAATGGTGAGCAGTTCTTC
CDR3 protein: CASSDSPTSGGNGEQFF

J gene: TRBJ1-4
D gene: .
clone size: .
V gene: TRBV19
CDR3 DNA: TGTGCCAGTAGTATTAGGATACAGCGAGAAGAAAAACTGTTTTTT
CDR3 protein: CASSIRIQREEKLFF

J gene: TRBJ1-2
D gene: .
clone size: few
V gene: TRBV12-3/TRBV12-4
CDR3 DNA: TGTGCCACCAGGAATACACGGGCCTACACCTTC
CDR3 protein: CATRNTRAYTF

J gene: TRBJ2-7
D gene: TRBD2
clone size: few
V gene: TRBV20-1
CDR3 DNA: TGCAGTGCCCCCGACCTGACTAGCGCCTCCTACGAGCAGTACTTC
CDR3 protein: CSAPDLTSASYEQYF

J gene: TRBJ1-5
D gene: .
clone size: .
V gene: TRBV7-2
CDR3 DNA: TGTGCCAGCAACCCCAATGGTGTGGGCAATCAGCCCCAGCATTTT
CDR3 protein: CASNPNGVGNQPQHF

J gene: TRBJ2-7
D gene: TRBD2
clone size: .
V gene: TRBV4-2
CDR3 DNA: TGTGCCAGCAGCTGGGGACTAGCGGGGAAAACCTACGAGCAGTACTTC
CDR3 protein: CASSWGLAGKTYEQYF

J gene: TRBJ2-2
D gene: TRBD2
clone size: .
V gene: TRBV27
CDR3 DNA: TGTGCCAGCAGTCCTACAGCGGGGGCGAACACCGGGGAGCTGTTTTTT
CDR3 protein: CASSPTAGANTGELFF

J gene: TRBJ2-7
D gene: .
clone size: few
V gene: TRBV27
CDR3 DNA: TGTGCCAGCAGTTTAAAGTTTTTAAGCTCCTACGAGCAGTACTTC
CDR3 protein: CASSLKFLSSYEQYF

J gene: TRBJ2-7
D gene: .
clone size: few
V gene: TRBV7-9
CDR3 DNA: TGTGCCAGCAGCTTACCGGGGAATTTCGAGCAGTACTTC
CDR3 protein: CASSLPGNFEQYF

J gene: TRBJ2-7
D gene: TRBD1
clone size: once
V gene: TRBV6-1
CDR3 DNA: TGTGCCAGCAGCGGGACAGGAAGATCCTCCGAGCAGTACTTC
CDR3 protein: CASSGTGRSSEQYF

J gene: TRBJ2-3
D gene: .
clone size: large
V gene: TRBV29-1
CDR3 DNA: TGCAGCGTTGAAGGGGAAAACCACAGGGCAACAGATACGCAGTATTTT
CDR3 protein: CSVEGENHRATDTQYF

J gene: TRBJ1-1
D gene: TRBD1
clone size: .
V gene: TRBV27
CDR3 DNA: TGTGCCAGCAGCCCCTCCGGCAGGGGGCTCTCTGAAGCTTTCTTT
CDR3 protein: CASSPSGRGLSEAFF

J gene: TRBJ2-2
D gene: .
clone size: medium-sized
V gene: TRBV6-5
CDR3 DNA: TGTGCCAGCAGTTACGGCCTAGCGATGAACACCGGGGAGCTGTTTTTT
CDR3 protein: CASSYGLAMNTGELFF

J gene: TRBJ2-1
D gene: TRBD2
clone size: .
V gene: TRBV6-2/TRBV6-3
CDR3 DNA: TGTGCCAGCAAGACTAGCGGGGGGACTAATGAGCAGTTCTTC
CDR3 protein: CASKTSGGTNEQFF

J gene: TRBJ1-5
D gene: TRBD1
clone size: .
V gene: TRBV27
CDR3 DNA: TGTGCCAGCAGTTTTACTTTGGGCGGGGGACAGGGCAATCAGCCCCAGCATTTT
CDR3 protein: CASSFTLGGGQGNQPQHF

J gene: TRBJ1-6
D gene: TRBD1
clone size: .
V gene: TRBV27
CDR3 DNA: TGTGCCAGCAGTCCAAGCGTGGGACAGTCATCTCACTTT
CDR3 protein: CASSPSVGQSSHF

J gene: TRBJ1-1
D gene: .
clone size: .
V gene: TRBV5-6
CDR3 DNA: TGTGCCAGCAGCTTGAAAGCAGGGAGAGGCACTGAAGCTTTCTTT
CDR3 protein: CASSLKAGRGTEAFF

J gene: TRBJ2-1
D gene: .
clone size: .
V gene: TRBV24-1
CDR3 DNA: TGTGCCACCAGTCACAGCTCCTACAATGAGCAGTTCTTC
CDR3 protein: CATSHSSYNEQFF

J gene: TRBJ2-7
D gene: TRBD1
clone size: .
V gene: TRBV11-2
CDR3 DNA: TGTGCCAGCAGCTCCGGGACAGGGATCTACGAGCAGTACTTC
CDR3 protein: CASSSGTGIYEQYF

J gene: TRBJ1-2
D gene: TRBD1
clone size: medium-sized
V gene: TRBV10-3
CDR3 DNA: TGTGCCATCAGAATGACAGGGTACTATGGCTACACCTTC
CDR3 protein: CAIRMTGYYGYTF

J gene: TRBJ2-7
D gene: TRBD1
clone size: .
V gene: TRBV6-2/TRBV6-3
CDR3 DNA: TGTGCCAGCACCGAGGACAGGGTGGGAGAGCAGTACTTC
CDR3 protein: CASTEDRVGEQYF

J gene: TRBJ2-3
D gene: TRBD2
clone size: medium-sized
V gene: TRBV19
CDR3 DNA: TGTGCCAGTAGTAGGCTAGCGGGGGACACAGATACGCAGTATTTT
CDR3 protein: CASSRLAGDTDTQYF

J gene: TRBJ1-1
D gene: .
clone size: few
V gene: TRBV19
CDR3 DNA: TGTGCCAGTAGTAGGGGCCCCGGGAACACTGAAGCTTTCTTT
CDR3 protein: CASSRGPGNTEAFF

J gene: TRBJ2-1
D gene: TRBD1
clone size: medium-sized
V gene: TRBV19
CDR3 DNA: TGTGCCAGTAGTATCGGGCAGGGGGTTAAGAAGCAGTTCTTC
CDR3 protein: CASSIGQGVKKQFF

J gene: TRBJ1-6
D gene: TRBD1
clone size: .
V gene: TRBV7-6
CDR3 DNA: TGTGCCAGCAGCTTGGGACAGGGGACCTATAATTCACCCCTCCACTTT
CDR3 protein: CASSLGQGTYNSPLHF

J gene: TRBJ2-7
D gene: .
clone size: few
V gene: TRBV6-5
CDR3 DNA: TGTGCCAGCATGAACAGGGTGGACGAGCAGTACTTC
CDR3 protein: CASMNRVDEQYF

J gene: TRBJ1-6
D gene: TRBD1
clone size: .
V gene: TRBV12-3/TRBV12-4
CDR3 DNA: TGTGCCAGCAGTTTAGGGACAGGAATCCCTAATTCACCCCTCCACTTT
CDR3 protein: CASSLGTGIPNSPLHF

J gene: TRBJ1-1
D gene: .
clone size: .
V gene: TRBV14
CDR3 DNA: TGTGCCAGCAGCCAAGACATAAACACTGAAGCTTTCTTT
CDR3 protein: CASSQDINTEAFF

J gene: TRBJ1-5
D gene: .
clone size: .
V gene: TRBV5-6
CDR3 DNA: TGTGCCAGCAGCTTGGTGGGCAATAAGCCCCAGCATTTT
CDR3 protein: CASSLVGNKPQHF

J gene: TRBJ2-3
D gene: TRBD1
clone size: .
V gene: TRBV30
CDR3 DNA: TGTGCCTTGGCAGGGGGCGGCACAGATACGCAGTATTTT
CDR3 protein: CALAGGGTDTQYF

J gene: TRBJ1-6
D gene: .
clone size: medium-sized
V gene: TRBV19
CDR3 DNA: TGTGCCAGTAGTCCAACTTTGGGACGGTGGGTTGTGACCTATAATTCACCCCTCCACTTT
CDR3 protein: CASSPTLGRWVVTYNSPLHF

J gene: TRBJ1-4
D gene: TRBD1
clone size: .
V gene: TRBV15
CDR3 DNA: TGTGCCACCAGCAGGGAGGACCCGGGACAGGGGAGCACTAATGAAAAACTGTTTTTT
CDR3 protein: CATSREDPGQGSTNEKLFF

J gene: TRBJ2-5
D gene: .
clone size: .
V gene: TRBV10-3
CDR3 DNA: TGTGCCATCAGGGATCTTGGGGGCGCACAGGAGACCCAGTACTTC
CDR3 protein: CAIRDLGGAQETQYF

J gene: TRBJ2-1
D gene: .
clone size: few
V gene: TRBV12-3/TRBV12-4
CDR3 DNA: TGTGCCAGCAGTGGAGGCCCCGGAGTAGGGGGTCACAATGAGCAGTTCTTC
CDR3 protein: CASSGGPGVGGHNEQFF

J gene: TRBJ1-2
D gene: .
clone size: .
V gene: TRBV5-6
CDR3 DNA: TGCGCCAGCAGCTTGATGGGGACGAACTATGGCTACACCTTC
CDR3 protein: CASSLMGTNYGYTF

J gene: TRBJ2-7
D gene: .
clone size: .
V gene: TRBV6-5
CDR3 DNA: TGTGCCAGCAGTCCCGTGGAGAGGGGTCCCTACGAGCAGTACTTC
CDR3 protein: CASSPVERGPYEQYF

J gene: TRBJ2-4
D gene: TRBD1
clone size: .
V gene: TRBV30
CDR3 DNA: TGTGCCTGGAGTGGCAAGGGGGCTGTAGCCAAAAACATTCAGTACTTC
CDR3 protein: CAWSGKGAVAKNIQYF

J gene: TRBJ1-4
D gene: TRBD1
clone size: few
V gene: TRBV6-4
CDR3 DNA: TGTGCCAGCAGTGACCGGGACAGGGGGCGCCTGGGTGAAAAACTGTTTTTT
CDR3 protein: CASSDRDRGRLGEKLFF

J gene: TRBJ2-7
D gene: TRBD1
clone size: .
V gene: TRBV10-3
CDR3 DNA: TGTGCCATCAGTAAGCCGGGACAGGGGGTTTACGAGCAGTACTTC
CDR3 protein: CAISKPGQGVYEQYF

J gene: TRBJ2-1
D gene: TRBD2
clone size: medium-sized
V gene: TRBV6-5
CDR3 DNA: TGTGCCAGCAGTTTTCTAGCGGGGGGACTCAATGAGCAGTTCTTC
CDR3 protein: CASSFLAGGLNEQFF